This T cell receptor (beta chain) was identified during a study of beta chain features in type 1 diabetes. Study information: The study found patients and healthy donors alike in age, gender and cell yields.

The CDR3 loop spans 14 amino acids. V lost 0 bases, J lost 10 bases, and 15 bases lay in between. Germline CDR1 reads KGHSH; CDR2 reads LQKENI. General study findings and limits: The study notes PCR might favor shorter templates equally in patients and controls.

The authors reverse transcribed all of the isolated RNA, so sequencing captured expressed TCRB transcripts. The table came from immunoSEQ multiplex PCR; TCRdb's copy has only in-frame clones and leaves some out. The data hold 300,000 to 400,000 clones, with 6.5% to 10% observed a single time. Regarding this clone: Its target is not known.

This TCR was sampled from a young woman in good health. What was sequenced was central memory CD4+ T cells from blood. V usage is TRBV18 and J usage is TRBJ1-1; D might be TRBD1 (5 bases). The CDR3 protein is CASSPPGVNRLAFF. In DNA, the CDR3 is TGTGCCAGCTCACCACCGGGGGTTAACAGGTTAGCTTTCTTT.